Below are 17 T cell receptor beta chains sequenced from a single sample in a study of blood T cell repertoires in COVID-19. Data came from immunoSEQ multiplex PCR; TCRdb stores just in-frame clones and leaves some out. The repertoire holds 130,000 or so clones, with about 81% as singletons. Material for sequencing was peripheral blood. All receptors derive from a woman of 80 years or more with acute or convalescent COVID-19.

This chain connects TRBV13 to TRBJ1-1; D remains unclear. Germline V gives CDR1 PRHDT, CDR2 FYEKMQ (reference sequence). Trimming removed 3 bases from V and 1 base from J, with 6 bases in between. This CDR3 spans 13 amino acids. CDR3 loop: CASSLRQNTEAFF. For the CDR3, the DNA is TGTGCCAGCAGCTTGAGGCAGAACACTGAAGCTTTCTTT.

The sample holds a few counts of this clone. V and J are TRBV5-5 and TRBJ1-2, with TRBD1 matching over 10 bases. V gave up 3 bases and J gave up 6 bases; unmatched junction bases: 8. Germline assignment: CDR1 SGHKS and CDR2 YYEKEE (reference sequence). CDR3 length equals 15 residues. The CDR3 DNA reads as TGTGCCAGCAGCTCATCACCGGGACAGGGGCATGGCTACACCTTC. It is translated as CASSSSPGQGHGYTF.

V gene TRBV3-1 (or the pseudogene TRBV3-2) combines with J gene TRBJ2-1; 13 bases line up with TRBD2. The CDR3 loop spans 16 amino acids. Unmatched junction bases numbered 7, after V lost 2 bases and J lost 9 bases. Germline V gives CDR1 LGHDT, CDR2 YNNKEL (reference sequence). In DNA form, the CDR3 reads TGTGCCAGCAGCCAATGGACTAGCGGGGGAAGTGGTGAGCAGTTCTTC. Translation: CASSQWTSGGSGEQFF.

This chain connects TRBV9 to TRBJ2-1; a weak D match, TRBD2 (7 bases). V was cut by 0 bases and J by 9 bases, with 19 bases left in between. The length of the CDR3 is 16 residues. Germline V gene data show CDR1 as SGDLS and CDR2 as YYNGEE. The CDR3 coding sequence is TGTGCCAGCAGCGTAGGGCCCGGGGGGCTTGGAGGTGAGCAGTTCTTC. Translating gives CASSVGPGGLGGEQFF.

V and J are TRBV10-3 and TRBJ2-3; possible D gene TRBD2, 7 bases. The germline gives CDR1 ENHRY, CDR2 SYGVKD. Trimming stripped 3 bases from V and 4 bases from J, with 14 bases between. This CDR3 spans 15 amino acids. The CDR3 here is CAISERTGRADTQYF. In DNA, the CDR3 is TGTGCCATCAGTGAAAGAACAGGGAGGGCAGATACGCAGTATTTT.

The rearrangement links TRBV7-8 to TRBJ2-1; TRBD2 aligns across 11 bases. Germline V gene sequence: CDR1 SGHVS, CDR2 FQNEAQ. The CDR3 loop spans 15 amino acids. The V segment lost 5 bases and the J segment 10 bases; nucleotides outside the gene matches: 10. The CDR3 sequence: CASSNGTSGPGEQFF. In nucleotides, the CDR3 is TGTGCCAGCAGCAACGGGACTAGCGGCCCCGGCGAGCAGTTCTTC. The whole variable domain, remainder taken from reference TRBV7-8 and TRBJ2-1, is GAGVSQSPRYKVAKRGQDVALRCDPISGHVSLFWYQQALGQGPEFLTYFQNEAQLDKSGLPSDRFFAERPEGSVSTLKIQRTQQEDSAVYLCASSNGTSGPGEQFFGPGTRLTVL.

The chain couples TRBV19 to TRBJ1-4, with TRBD1 as a possible D gene (6 bases). CDR3 length: 14 amino acids. The germline V and J ends were trimmed by 5 bases and 4 bases, with 11 bases remaining between them. Germline CDR1 and CDR2: LNHDA and SQIVND (reference sequence). The CDR3 is CASSAGQLNEKLFF. CDR3 DNA: TGTGCCAGTAGTGCCGGACAGCTTAATGAAAAACTGTTTTTT.

This chain joins TRBV2 and TRBJ2-2, with 7 bases aligning to TRBD1. Germline V gene sequence: CDR1 SNHLY, CDR2 FYNNEI. V lost 7 bases and J lost 1; bases outside the gene matches: 3. The CDR3 sequence is 14 residues long. CDR3: CASNRDRNTGELFF. The CDR3 DNA follows: TGTGCCAGCAACCGGGACAGGAACACCGGGGAGCTGTTTTTT.

The table lists this clone with a few counts. The rearrangement uses TRBV6-5 and TRBJ1-1; D possibly corresponds to TRBD1 (6 bases). The CDR3 contains 16 residues. The germline V gene has CDR1 MNHEY and CDR2 SVGAGI. V dropped 3 bases and J dropped 11 bases, with 25 bases sitting between them. The CDR3 reads CASSYRQEKGKQRAFF. The CDR3 bases are TGTGCCAGCAGTTATAGACAGGAGAAAGGGAAGCAAAGGGCTTTCTTT.

The sample holds a few counts of this clone. The genes are TRBV2 and TRBJ2-2; D might be TRBD2 (6 bases). CDR3 length equals 14 residues. Trimming stripped 4 bases from V and 0 bases from J, with 6 bases between. From germline, CDR1 is SNHLY and CDR2 FYNNEI. As DNA, the CDR3 is TGTGCCAGCAGTGCGGGAGCGAACACCGGGGAGCTGTTTTTT. Translated: CASSAGANTGELFF.

V is TRBV7-2 and J is TRBJ1-2; TRBD1 matches at 10 bases. The trim removed 6 bases at V and 6 bases at J, leaving 10 bases unmatched. CDR3 length: 15 amino acids. Germline V lookup: CDR1 SGHTA, CDR2 FQGNSA. The CDR3, as DNA: TGTGCCAGCAGGTCCGGGACAGGGGTTGGCAATGGCTACACCTTC. Its protein is CASRSGTGVGNGYTF.

This chain joins TRBV4-3 and TRBJ2-1; 9 bases match TRBD2. Trimming at V came to 3 bases and at J to 3 bases, leaving 6 bases not matched to a gene. This CDR3 has 16 amino acids. CDR1 is LGHNA and CDR2 is YSLEER in the germline V gene. The chain's CDR3 is CASSQGGGAIYNEQFF. As DNA, the CDR3 is TGCGCCAGCAGCCAGGGCGGGGGGGCGATCTACAATGAGCAGTTCTTC.

The rearrangement uses TRBV5-1 and TRBJ2-3, with TRBD2 as a possible D gene (5 bases). V lost 3 bases, J lost 8 bases, and 28 bases lay in between. This CDR3 region has 18 residues. Germline V gene lookup returns CDR1 SGHRS and CDR2 YFSETQ. CDR3 region: CASSSLLKLAEGTSTQYF. The CDR3 nucleotides read TGCGCCAGCAGCTCGCTACTAAAATTAGCCGAGGGAACCTCTACGCAGTATTTT.

The chain couples TRBV5-1 to TRBJ2-3, with D perhaps TRBD2 (7 bases). Germline CDR1 SGHRS, CDR2 YFSETQ. V lost 0 bases and J lost 4, with 15 bases in between. CDR3 size: 16 residues. DNA for the CDR3: TGCGCCAGCAGCTTGGAAGACGGGGGGCGAGCAGATACGCAGTATTTT. As protein: CASSLEDGGRADTQYF.

The J gene is TRBJ2-1, the V gene TRBV11-2, with 10 bases identical to TRBD2. Germline V lookup: CDR1 SGHAT, CDR2 FQNNGV. CDR3 size: 15 residues. V was pared by 5 bases and J by 7 bases, with 8 bases of the junction left unmatched. This CDR3 is CASSLASGGLNEQFF. CDR3 coding DNA: TGTGCCAGCAGCCTCGCTAGCGGGGGCCTTAATGAGCAGTTCTTC. Full variable domain (remainder filled in from reference TRBV11-2 and TRBJ2-1): EAGVAQSPRYKIIEKRQSVAFWCNPISGHATLYWYQQILGQGPKLLIQFQNNGVVDDSQLPKDRFSAERLKGVDSTLKIQPAKLEDSAVYLCASSLASGGLNEQFFGPGTRLTVL.

The chain links TRBV18 to TRBJ1-2; TRBD1 might be the D (6 bases). Trimming stripped 3 bases from V and 4 bases from J, with 12 bases between. The CDR3 runs 14 residues. Germline V CDR1 and CDR2: KGHSH, LQKENI. CDR3 residues: CASSPTGTSYGYTF. CDR3 in DNA: TGTGCCAGCTCACCGACCGGGACAAGCTATGGCTACACCTTC.

V is TRBV5-1 and J is TRBJ1-4; a weak D match, TRBD1 (6 bases). The length of the CDR3 is 17 residues. The germline V and J ends were trimmed by 3 bases and 0 bases, with 15 bases remaining between them. Germline CDR1 SGHRS, CDR2 YFSETQ. CDR3 DNA: TGCGCCAGCAGCTCATCCGGGACACAGGCAACTAATGAAAAACTGTTTTTT. The encoded protein is CASSSSGTQATNEKLFF.